A single T cell receptor (beta chain) is shown here with its context. The target antigen is unknown. In the PCR, 60 Vbeta and 13 Jbeta primers were used. The assay was immunoSEQ multiplex PCR, and TCRdb's table has in-frame clones only and misses some. The sample contains 220,000 or so clones, 70% to 85% of which appear only once. V was trimmed by 6 bases and J by 7 bases, leaving 18 bases between them. The CDR3 is made up of 14 amino acids. CDR1 is MNHEY and CDR2 is SVGAGI in the germline V gene. This specimen comes from a study of cytomegalovirus exposure and HLA in healthy donors. General study results and limits: A later analysis found TCR association rates differed by HLA locus, highest for DRB1 and lowest for HLA-C.

V is TRBV6-5 and J is TRBJ1-2; D is possibly TRBD1 (5 bases). The sequence was obtained from a male donor in good health and CMV-seronegative. Sample: PBMCs. CDR3 residues: CASSPGGDSGGYTF. In DNA, the CDR3 is TGTGCCAGCAGCCCGGGAGGGGATTCAGGTGGCTACACCTTC.